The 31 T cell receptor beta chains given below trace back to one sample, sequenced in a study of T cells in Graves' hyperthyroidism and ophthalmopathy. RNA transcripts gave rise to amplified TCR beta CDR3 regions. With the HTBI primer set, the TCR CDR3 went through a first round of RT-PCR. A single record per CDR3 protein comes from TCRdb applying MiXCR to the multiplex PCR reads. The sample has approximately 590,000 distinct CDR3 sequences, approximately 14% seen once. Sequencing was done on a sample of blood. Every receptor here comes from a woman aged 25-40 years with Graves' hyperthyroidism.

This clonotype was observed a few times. In nucleotides, the CDR3 is TGTGCCAGCTCACTCACTAGCGGGATGAACCGGCCCTACGAGCAGTACTTC. This sequence encodes CASSLTSGMNRPYEQYF. V usage is TRBV18 and J usage is TRBJ2-7, with 10 bases identical to TRBD2. The length of the CDR3 is 17 residues. Germline V gene data show CDR1 as KGHSH and CDR2 as LQKENI. Trimming removed 4 bases from V and 2 bases from J; junction bases left unmatched: 11.

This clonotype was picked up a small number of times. CDR3 nucleotide sequence: TGTGCCAGCAGCCCTAGCGGTGAGAAATACGAGCAGTACTTC. It encodes CASSPSGEKYEQYF. The J gene is TRBJ2-7, the V gene TRBV28, with TRBD2 matching 7 bases. V trimming: 6 bases; J trimming: 4 bases; junction bases outside the gene matches: 9. CDR3 length: 14 amino acids. From germline, CDR1 is MDHEN and CDR2 SYDVKM.

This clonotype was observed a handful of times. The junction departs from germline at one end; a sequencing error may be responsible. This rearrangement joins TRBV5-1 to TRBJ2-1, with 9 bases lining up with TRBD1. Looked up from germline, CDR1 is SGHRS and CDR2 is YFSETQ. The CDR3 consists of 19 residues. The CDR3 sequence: CAGSQGDRDYRSSYNEQFF. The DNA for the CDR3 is TGCGCCGGCAGCCAGGGGGACAGGGACTACAGAAGCTCCTACAATGAGCAGTTCTTC.

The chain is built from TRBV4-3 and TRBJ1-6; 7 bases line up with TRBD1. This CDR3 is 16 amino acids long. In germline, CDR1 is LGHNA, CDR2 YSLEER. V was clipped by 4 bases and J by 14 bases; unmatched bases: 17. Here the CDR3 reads CASSPVLGTDYGSLHF. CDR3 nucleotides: TGCGCCAGCAGCCCAGTTCTTGGGACAGACTACGGATCCCTCCACTTT.

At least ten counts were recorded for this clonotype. As DNA, the CDR3 is TGTGCCAGCAGTGTAGGATCTGTTGAGCAGTTCTTC. It yields the protein CASSVGSVEQFF. The chain has TRBV2 and TRBJ2-1; D is ambiguous. The V gene lost 4 bases and the J gene lost 9 bases, with 10 bases spanning the gap. This CDR3 is built from 12 residues. Per the germline V gene, CDR1 is SNHLY and CDR2 is FYNNEI.

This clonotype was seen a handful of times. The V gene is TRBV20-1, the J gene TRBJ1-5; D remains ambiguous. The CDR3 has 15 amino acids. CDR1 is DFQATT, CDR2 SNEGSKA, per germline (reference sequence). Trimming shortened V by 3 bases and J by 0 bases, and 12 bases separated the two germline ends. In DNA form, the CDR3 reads TGCAGTGCTAGCATGGGCTATAATAGCAATCAGCCCCAGCATTTT. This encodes CSASMGYNSNQPQHF.

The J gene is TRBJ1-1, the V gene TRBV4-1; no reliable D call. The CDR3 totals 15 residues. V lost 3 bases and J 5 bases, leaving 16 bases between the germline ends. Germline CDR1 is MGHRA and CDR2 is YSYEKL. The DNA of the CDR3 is TGCGCCAGCAGCCAGCAATCACCCCTTCTAACTGAAGCTTTCTTT. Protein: CASSQQSPLLTEAFF.

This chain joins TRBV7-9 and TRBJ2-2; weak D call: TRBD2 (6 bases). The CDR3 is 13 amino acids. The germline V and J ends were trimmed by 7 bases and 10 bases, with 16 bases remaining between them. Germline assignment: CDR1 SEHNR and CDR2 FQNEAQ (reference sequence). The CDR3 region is CASTIGSREELFF. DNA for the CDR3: TGTGCCAGCACAATCGGGAGCCGAGAGGAGCTGTTTTTT.

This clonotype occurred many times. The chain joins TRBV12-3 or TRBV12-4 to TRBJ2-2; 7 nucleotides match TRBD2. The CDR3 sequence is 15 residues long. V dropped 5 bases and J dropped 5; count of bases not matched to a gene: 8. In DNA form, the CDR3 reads TGTGCCAGCAGTACAACCGGGACTACTACCGGGGAGCTGTTTTTT. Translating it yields CASSTTGTTTGELFF.

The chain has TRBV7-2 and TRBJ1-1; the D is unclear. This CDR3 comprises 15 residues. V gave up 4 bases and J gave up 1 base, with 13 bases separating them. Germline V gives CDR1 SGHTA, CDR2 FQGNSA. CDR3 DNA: TGTGCCAGCAGCTACCTGGGCAGGAAGAACACTGAAGCTTTCTTT. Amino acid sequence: CASSYLGRKNTEAFF.

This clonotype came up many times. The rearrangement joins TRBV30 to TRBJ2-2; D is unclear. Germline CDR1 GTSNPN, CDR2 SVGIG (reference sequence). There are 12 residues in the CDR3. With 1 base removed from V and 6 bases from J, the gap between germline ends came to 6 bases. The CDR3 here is CAWSEPPGELFF. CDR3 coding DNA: TGTGCCTGGAGTGAGCCACCCGGGGAGCTGTTTTTT.

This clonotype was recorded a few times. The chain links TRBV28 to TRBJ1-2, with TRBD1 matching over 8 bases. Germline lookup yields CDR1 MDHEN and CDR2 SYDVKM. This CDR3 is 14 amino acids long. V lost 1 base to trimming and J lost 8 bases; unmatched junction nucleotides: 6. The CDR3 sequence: CASSLYQGAKGYTF. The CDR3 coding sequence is TGTGCCAGCAGTTTATATCAGGGGGCAAAAGGCTACACCTTC.

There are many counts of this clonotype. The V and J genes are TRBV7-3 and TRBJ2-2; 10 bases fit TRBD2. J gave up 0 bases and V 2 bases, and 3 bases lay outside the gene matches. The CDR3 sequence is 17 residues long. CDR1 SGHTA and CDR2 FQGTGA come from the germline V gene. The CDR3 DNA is TGTGCCAGCAGCTTATTCGGACTAGCGGCGAACACCGGGGAGCTGTTTTTT. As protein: CASSLFGLAANTGELFF.

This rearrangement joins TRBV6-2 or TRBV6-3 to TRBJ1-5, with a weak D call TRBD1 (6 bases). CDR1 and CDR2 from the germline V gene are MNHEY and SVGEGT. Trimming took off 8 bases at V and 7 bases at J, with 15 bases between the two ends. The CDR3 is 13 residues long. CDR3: CASVRGPQQPQHF. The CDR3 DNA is TGTGCCAGCGTGCGGGGGCCGCAACAGCCCCAGCATTTT.

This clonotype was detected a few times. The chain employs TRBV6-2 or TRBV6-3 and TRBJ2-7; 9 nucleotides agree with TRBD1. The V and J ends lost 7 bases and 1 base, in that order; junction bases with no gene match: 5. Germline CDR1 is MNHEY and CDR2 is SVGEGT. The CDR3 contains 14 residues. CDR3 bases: TGTGCCAGCATTCGGGACAGGGCTTCCTACGAGCAGTACTTC. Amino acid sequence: CASIRDRASYEQYF.

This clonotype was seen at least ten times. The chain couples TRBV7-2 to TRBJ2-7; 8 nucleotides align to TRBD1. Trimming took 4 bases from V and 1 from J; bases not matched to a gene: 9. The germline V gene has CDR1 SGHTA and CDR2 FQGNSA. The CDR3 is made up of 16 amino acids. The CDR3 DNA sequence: TGTGCCAGCAGCTCCGTGTCCGGGACAGGTTCCTACGAGCAGTACTTC. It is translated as CASSSVSGTGSYEQYF.

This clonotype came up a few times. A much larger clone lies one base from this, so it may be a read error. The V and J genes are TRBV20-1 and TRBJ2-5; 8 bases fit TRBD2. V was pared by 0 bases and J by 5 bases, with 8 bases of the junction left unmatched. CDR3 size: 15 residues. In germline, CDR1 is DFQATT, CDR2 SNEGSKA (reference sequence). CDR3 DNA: TGCAGTGCTAGAGATACACGGGGGGGCTTGGAGACCCAGTACTTC. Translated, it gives CSARDTRGGLETQYF.

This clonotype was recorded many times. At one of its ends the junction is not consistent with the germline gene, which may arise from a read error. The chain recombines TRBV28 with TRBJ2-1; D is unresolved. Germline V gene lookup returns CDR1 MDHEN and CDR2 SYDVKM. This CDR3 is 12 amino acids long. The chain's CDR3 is CASRSSDNEQFF. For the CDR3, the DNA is TGTGCCAGCAGATCCTCCGACAATGAGCAGTTCTTC.

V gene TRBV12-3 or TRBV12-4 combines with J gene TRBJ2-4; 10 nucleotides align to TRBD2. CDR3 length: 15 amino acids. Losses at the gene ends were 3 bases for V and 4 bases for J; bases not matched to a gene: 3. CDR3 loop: CASSFGAGGKNIQYF. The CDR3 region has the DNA TGTGCCAGCAGTTTTGGAGCGGGAGGGAAAAACATTCAGTACTTC.

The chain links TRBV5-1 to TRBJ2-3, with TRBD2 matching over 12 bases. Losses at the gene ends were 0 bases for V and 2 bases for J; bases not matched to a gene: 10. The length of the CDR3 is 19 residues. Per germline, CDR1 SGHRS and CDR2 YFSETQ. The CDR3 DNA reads TGCGCCAGCAGCTTGGTGTCACTAGCGGGAGGCGCCCTCACAGATACGCAGTATTTT. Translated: CASSLVSLAGGALTDTQYF.

This chain's CDR3 is CASTPTYEGSEQFF. CDR3 nucleotide sequence: TGTGCCAGCACCCCCACATATGAGGGGAGTGAGCAGTTCTTC. The chain employs TRBV7-9 and TRBJ2-1, with D perhaps given as TRBD1 or TRBD2 (5 bases each). This CDR3 is built from 14 residues. The ends were cut back, 7 bases at V and 9 bases at J, with 19 bases in the middle. CDR1 and CDR2 from the germline V gene are SEHNR and FQNEAQ (reference sequence).

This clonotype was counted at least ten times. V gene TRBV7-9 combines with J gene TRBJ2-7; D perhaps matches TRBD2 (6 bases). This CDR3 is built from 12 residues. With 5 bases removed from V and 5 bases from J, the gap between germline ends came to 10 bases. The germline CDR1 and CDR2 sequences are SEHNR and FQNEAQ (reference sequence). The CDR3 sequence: CASSGGSHEQYF. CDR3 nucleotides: TGTGCCAGCAGCGGAGGGAGCCACGAGCAGTACTTC.

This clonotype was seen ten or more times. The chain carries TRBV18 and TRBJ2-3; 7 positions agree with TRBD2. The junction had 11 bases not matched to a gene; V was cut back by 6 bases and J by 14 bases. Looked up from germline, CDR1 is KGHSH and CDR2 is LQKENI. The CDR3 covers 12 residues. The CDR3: CASSPRTSDWYF. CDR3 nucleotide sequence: TGTGCCAGCTCGCCCAGGACTAGTGATTGGTATTTT.

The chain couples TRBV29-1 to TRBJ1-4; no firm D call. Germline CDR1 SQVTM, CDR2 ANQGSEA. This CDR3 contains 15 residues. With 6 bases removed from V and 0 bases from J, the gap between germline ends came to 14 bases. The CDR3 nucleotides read TGCAGCGTCATCGTTTCCCCAACAACTAATGAAAAACTGTTTTTT. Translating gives CSVIVSPTTNEKLFF.

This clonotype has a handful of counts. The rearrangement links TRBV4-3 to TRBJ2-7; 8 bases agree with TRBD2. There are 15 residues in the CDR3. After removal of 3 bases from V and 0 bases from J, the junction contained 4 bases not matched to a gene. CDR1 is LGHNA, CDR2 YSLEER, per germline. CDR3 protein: CASSHQAGASYEQYF. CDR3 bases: TGCGCCAGCAGCCACCAAGCGGGAGCCTCCTACGAGCAGTACTTC.

This chain's CDR3 is CASSQDRTSGSRNEQFF. In DNA, the CDR3 is TGCGCCAGCAGCCAAGATCGAACTAGCGGGAGTCGAAATGAGCAGTTCTTC. The rearrangement uses TRBV4-1 and TRBJ2-1; 11 bases fit TRBD2. Germline CDR1 reads MGHRA; CDR2 reads YSYEKL. This CDR3 contains 17 residues. Trimming at V came to 0 bases and at J to 7 bases, leaving 8 bases not matched to a gene.

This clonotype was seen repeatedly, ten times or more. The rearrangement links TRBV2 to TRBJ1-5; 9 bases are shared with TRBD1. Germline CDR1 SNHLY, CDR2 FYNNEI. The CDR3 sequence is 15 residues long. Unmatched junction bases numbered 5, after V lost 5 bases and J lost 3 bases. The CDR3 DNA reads TGTGCCAGCAGTCCGACAGGGGGTTTCAATCAGCCCCAGCATTTT. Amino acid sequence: CASSPTGGFNQPQHF.

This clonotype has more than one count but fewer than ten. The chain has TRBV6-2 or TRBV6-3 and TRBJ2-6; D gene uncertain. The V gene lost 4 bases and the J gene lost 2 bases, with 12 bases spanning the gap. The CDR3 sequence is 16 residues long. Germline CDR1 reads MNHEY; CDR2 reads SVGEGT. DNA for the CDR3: TGTGCCAGCAGTTCCCAAAACCTCCCTGGGGCCAACGTCCTGACTTTC. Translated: CASSSQNLPGANVLTF.

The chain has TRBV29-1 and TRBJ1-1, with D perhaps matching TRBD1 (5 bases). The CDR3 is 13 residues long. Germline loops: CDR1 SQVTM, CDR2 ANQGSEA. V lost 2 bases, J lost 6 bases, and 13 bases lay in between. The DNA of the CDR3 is TGCAGCGTTGAATCAGGGATGGGGGCTGAAGCTTTCTTT. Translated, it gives CSVESGMGAEAFF. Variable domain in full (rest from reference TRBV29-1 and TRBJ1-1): SAVISQKPSRDICQRGTSLTIQCQVDSQVTMMFWYRQQPGQSLTLIATANQGSEATYESGFVIDKFPISRPNLTFSTLTVSNMSPEDSSIYLCSVESGMGAEAFFGQGTRLTVV.

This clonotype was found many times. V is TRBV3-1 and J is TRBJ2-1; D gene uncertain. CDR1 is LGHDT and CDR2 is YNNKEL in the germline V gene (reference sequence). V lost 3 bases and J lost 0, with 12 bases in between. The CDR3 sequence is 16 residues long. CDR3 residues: CASSQGIPSSYNEQFF. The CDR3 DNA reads TGTGCCAGCAGCCAGGGAATACCCAGCTCCTACAATGAGCAGTTCTTC.

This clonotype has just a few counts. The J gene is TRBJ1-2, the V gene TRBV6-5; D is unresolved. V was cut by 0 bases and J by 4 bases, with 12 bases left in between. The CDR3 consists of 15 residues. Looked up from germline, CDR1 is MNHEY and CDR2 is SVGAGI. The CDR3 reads CASSYSGGVFYGYTF. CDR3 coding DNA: TGTGCCAGCAGTTACTCCGGAGGTGTCTTCTATGGCTACACCTTC.